The clone carrying this TCR beta chain has at least ten counts. Its antigen is unknown. This sample was taken from a study of CD8 T cells in ankylosing spondylitis. Overall study results and limits: Characteristic, it appeared, of ankylosing spondylitis blood was a TCR beta motif of 7 or 8 highly homologous variants. The clones that were linked to disease were reported to be significantly enriched in matched synovial fluid samples from ankylosing spondylitis patients.

Germline CDR1 reads DFQATT; CDR2 reads SNEGSKA (reference sequence). With 2 bases clipped from V and 3 bases from J, the junction kept 4 bases outside the gene matches. The CDR3 sequence is 14 residues long. A quantitative 5'-RACE method, one with molecular barcodes, was used to make TCR beta libraries. TCRdb reprocessed the 5' RACE reads with MiXCR, giving one entry per CDR3 protein. In the table there are around 150,000 distinct CDR3 sequences, more than 5.5% of which are singletons. The clonotype was recovered from a female donor with ankylosing spondylitis or in good health (not recorded which). The specimen was blood, either unsorted or a sorted T cell fraction (not recorded which). The chain combines TRBV20-1 with TRBJ2-7; the match to TRBD2 covers 10 bases. CDR3 protein: CSARLAGVIYEQYF. CDR3 bases: TGCAGTGCTAGACTAGCGGGGGTAATCTACGAGCAGTACTTC.